What follows describes a single T cell receptor (beta chain). The CDR3 is 15 residues long. V was pared by 1 base and J by 1 base, with 10 bases between. In germline, CDR1 is SGHVS, CDR2 FQNEAQ. The sample belongs to a study of blood T cell repertoires in COVID-19. Assay: immunoSEQ multiplex PCR; the TCRdb copy retains only in-frame clones and omits some. Of 150,000 to 180,000 clones in the sample, approximately 80% were seen once. Sequencing input: peripheral blood. The V gene is TRBV7-8, the J gene TRBJ1-2; possible D gene TRBD1, 5 bases. The receptor comes from a woman aged 55-75 years with COVID-19, enrolled during active disease. CDR3 coding DNA: TGTGCCAGCAGCTTAGAGGGGACTTTTAACTATGGCTACACCTTC. Its protein product is CASSLEGTFNYGYTF.